These T cell receptor beta chains were read from a single sample in a study of OX40 agonist ivuxolimab in advanced cancers. Using immunoSEQ multiplex PCR, the repertoire was profiled, and TCRdb retains in-frame clones only, with some absent. The repertoire consists of 65,000 to 80,000 clones, with roughly 92% occurring once and the leading ten covering roughly 6.7%. The specimen comprised CD4+ or CD8+ T cells sorted from blood, sampled in a trial of the OX40 agonist ivuxolimab. The source of these receptors is an adult with an advanced solid tumor such as melanoma, head and neck, liver or kidney cancer. Both conserved end residues are part of each CDR3. The D gene is left open where the match is weak. The listing skips clone size in some rows; elsewhere it reads once, few, many or a size class.

.	TRBJ1-5	TRBV6-5	.	CASTKGDGQPQHF	TGTGCCAGCACCAAGGGGGACGGGCAGCCCCAGCATTTT
TRBD1	TRBJ1-5	TRBV19	.	CASRDRGQPQHF	TGTGCCAGCCGGGACAGGGGTCAGCCCCAGCATTTT
.	TRBJ1-2	TRBV2	.	CASVKDGYTF	TGTGCCAGCGTGAAGGATGGCTACACCTTC
TRBD1	TRBJ2-1	TRBV13	.	CASSLAGQGANEQFF	TGTGCCAGCAGCTTAGCGGGACAGGGGGCCAATGAGCAGTTCTTC
.	TRBJ1-2	TRBV25-1	.	CASSEYRGDGYTF	TGTGCCAGCAGTGAATACCGAGGGGACGGCTACACCTTC
.	TRBJ2-3	TRBV5-6	.	CASSFGTDTQYF	TGTGCCAGCAGCTTTGGCACAGATACGCAGTATTTT
.	TRBJ1-2	TRBV19	few	CASSIPSGIYGYTF	TGTGCCAGTAGTATCCCCTCCGGAATCTATGGCTACACCTTC
.	TRBJ2-7	TRBV6-5	.	CASSPGTGVEQYF	TGTGCCAGCAGTCCCGGGACCGGGGTCGAGCAGTACTTC
.	TRBJ2-2	TRBV27	.	CASSKGAGELFF	TGTGCCAGCAGTAAGGGGGCCGGGGAGCTGTTTTTT
.	TRBJ2-5	TRBV18	.	CASSPGAGAGETQYF	TGTGCCAGCTCACCGGGGGCGGGAGCCGGAGAGACCCAGTACTTC
TRBD1	TRBJ2-7	TRBV5-5	.	CASSLEDRVEQYF	TGTGCCAGCAGCTTGGAGGACAGGGTAGAGCAGTACTTC
.	TRBJ2-3	TRBV15	.	CATSPRGPTDTQYF	TGTGCCACCAGCCCACGGGGACCCACAGATACGCAGTATTTT
TRBD2	TRBJ2-2	TRBV9	.	CASISGGYTGELFF	TGTGCCAGCATTAGCGGGGGGTACACCGGGGAGCTGTTTTTT
.	TRBJ2-1	TRBV5-6	.	CASSTSSASEQFF	TGTGCCAGCAGCACCTCTAGCGCGAGTGAGCAGTTCTTC
TRBD1	TRBJ2-4	TRBV4-1	.	CASSQDNRGYSKNIQYF	TGCGCCAGCAGCCAAGATAACAGGGGTTACTCCAAAAACATTCAGTACTTC
TRBD2	TRBJ2-7	TRBV27	.	CASRPQLAGEGYEQYF	TGTGCCAGCAGGCCCCAACTAGCGGGAGAAGGATACGAGCAGTACTTC
.	TRBJ2-7	TRBV9	.	CASSVGGESYEQYF	TGTGCCAGCAGCGTAGGGGGGGAGAGCTACGAGCAGTACTTC
.	TRBJ2-7	TRBV6-1	.	CASSEAGHEQYF	TGTGCCAGCAGTGAAGCCGGGCACGAGCAGTACTTC
.	TRBJ1-5	TRBV1	.	CTSSQDWPGENQPQHF	TGCACCAGCAGCCAAGATTGGCCAGGGGAAAATCAGCCCCAGCATTTT
.	TRBJ2-5	TRBV30	.	CAWSVTSQTQYF	TGTGCCTGGAGTGTAACCAGCCAGACCCAGTACTTC
.	TRBJ2-2	TRBV29-1	.	CSVQGSDTGELFF	TGCAGCGTCCAGGGATCCGACACCGGGGAGCTGTTTTTT
.	TRBJ1-1	TRBV6-1	many	CASSETEAFF	TGTGCCAGCAGTGAAACTGAAGCTTTCTTT
TRBD1	TRBJ2-4	TRBV5-8	.	CASSAGQGGVVGNIQYF	TGTGCCAGCAGCGCGGGACAGGGTGGCGTGGTTGGGAACATTCAGTACTTC
.	TRBJ1-3	TRBV7-2	.	CASSFTSPGNTIYF	TGTGCCAGCAGCTTTACCAGTCCTGGAAACACCATATATTTT
TRBD2	TRBJ2-4	TRBV30	.	CAWSGRGLAKNIQYF	TGTGCCTGGAGCGGGAGGGGACTAGCCAAAAACATTCAGTACTTC
.	TRBJ2-7	TRBV6-5	few	CASSYRPGYDEQYF	TGTGCCAGCAGTTATCGCCCAGGGTACGACGAGCAGTACTTC
.	TRBJ2-7	TRBV5-6	.	CASSSDVSSYEQYF	TGTGCCAGCAGCTCGGACGTCAGCTCCTACGAGCAGTACTTC
TRBD2	TRBJ2-3	TRBV15	.	CATSKRLAGGQSDTQYF	TGTGCCACCAGCAAACGACTAGCGGGAGGGCAATCAGATACGCAGTATTTT
.	TRBJ2-6	TRBV7-3	.	CASSYTPGANVLTF	TGTGCCAGCAGCTATACACCCGGAGCCAACGTCCTGACTTTC
.	TRBJ1-1	TRBV5-1	.	CASSLMRETEAFF	TGCGCCAGCAGCTTGATGAGGGAAACTGAAGCTTTCTTT
.	TRBJ2-7	TRBV11-2	.	CASSSLGYEQYF	TGTGCCAGCAGCTCCCTGGGATACGAGCAGTACTTC
TRBD1	TRBJ1-5	TRBV6-1	.	CASSERTGGQPQHF	TGTGCCAGCAGTGAACGAACAGGGGGTCAGCCCCAGCATTTT
.	TRBJ2-7	TRBV6-1	.	CASRDSYEQYF	TGTGCCAGCAGGGACAGCTACGAGCAGTACTTC
.	TRBJ2-7	TRBV27	.	CASSSTGHYEQYF	TGTGCCAGCAGTTCCACCGGACACTACGAGCAGTACTTC
.	TRBJ1-5	TRBV6-5	.	CASSSVGHQPQHF	TGTGCCAGCAGTTCGGTCGGGCATCAGCCCCAGCATTTT
.	TRBJ2-7	TRBV30	.	CAWSVSGGLFYEQYF	TGTGCCTGGAGTGTTTCCGGGGGGCTGTTTTACGAGCAGTACTTC
TRBD1	TRBJ1-1	TRBV5-1	.	CASSSPGQGRTEAFF	TGCGCCAGCAGCTCGCCGGGACAGGGGAGGACTGAAGCTTTCTTT
TRBD2	TRBJ2-1	TRBV2	.	CASSEKREFSYNEQFF	TGTGCCAGCAGTGAAAAGCGGGAGTTCTCCTACAATGAGCAGTTCTTC
.	TRBJ1-2	TRBV6-6	.	CASSYSIPGEDYGYTF	TGTGCCAGCAGTTACTCGATTCCAGGGGAGGACTATGGCTACACCTTC
.	TRBJ2-7	TRBV2	.	CASSEQDLRDYEQYF	TGTGCCAGCAGTGAACAGGATCTTCGGGACTACGAGCAGTACTTC
TRBD1	TRBJ1-6	TRBV6-1	.	CASSGTAFFRTPLHF	TGTGCCAGCAGCGGGACAGCCTTCTTTAGGACACCCCTCCACTTT